This entry lists 10 T cell receptor beta chains sequenced from one sample in a study of cytomegalovirus exposure and HLA in healthy donors. The primer mix had 60 Vbeta and 13 Jbeta primers. Sequencing was performed with immunoSEQ multiplex PCR; in TCRdb, only in-frame clones are kept and a portion is missing. The table includes about 110,000 clones, around three quarters detected once. The sequencing sample was made of PBMCs. All receptors come from a woman aged 25-40 years in good health and CMV-seronegative.

Concerning this clone: The sample carries other DNA sequences with the same CDR3. The chain is built from TRBV25-1 and TRBJ1-2, with 7 bases matching TRBD1. The CDR3 is 12 residues long. The germline gives CDR1 MGHDK, CDR2 SYGVNS. The V segment lost 4 bases and the J segment 4 bases; nucleotides outside the gene matches: 0. CDR3 amino acids: CASSGTGYGYTF. DNA of the CDR3: TGTGCCAGCAGTGGGACAGGCTATGGCTACACCTTC.

The chain links TRBV7-2 to TRBJ2-7; D is ambiguous. CDR3 length: 16 residues. With 6 bases removed from V and 4 bases from J, the gap between germline ends came to 22 bases. Germline assignment: CDR1 SGHTA and CDR2 FQGNSA. The CDR3: CASSPWAGDNRYEQYF. In DNA form, the CDR3 reads TGTGCCAGCAGTCCTTGGGCAGGCGATAACCGATACGAGCAGTACTTC.

The gene calls are TRBV14 and TRBJ1-1; D is undetermined. The CDR3 has 15 amino acids. Per the germline V gene, CDR1 is SGHDN and CDR2 is FVKESK. V was shortened by 1 base and J by 4 bases, with 13 bases between the two germline ends. CDR3 nucleotides: TGTGCCAGCAGCCAAGCACCGGGGTTCGGCACTGAAGCTTTCTTT. This codes for CASSQAPGFGTEAFF.

This sequence joins TRBV29-1 and TRBJ1-3; D may be TRBD1 (6 bases). CDR1 is SQVTM and CDR2 is ANQGSEA in the germline V gene. The CDR3 totals 13 residues. Trimming left V 2 bases short and J 5 bases short, with 10 bases between. CDR3 region: CSVEPQGRNTIYF. The CDR3 region has the DNA TGCAGCGTTGAACCTCAGGGGAGAAACACCATATATTTT.

The chain links TRBV4-3 to TRBJ2-1; 9 nucleotides line up with TRBD2. After removal of 0 bases from V and 5 bases from J, the junction contained 8 bases not matched to a gene. CDR1 is LGHNA and CDR2 is YSLEER in the germline V gene. The CDR3 is 17 amino acids. This CDR3 reads CASSQDRGGRAHNEQFF. The CDR3 nucleotides are TGCGCCAGCAGCCAAGATCGGGGCGGGAGGGCCCACAATGAGCAGTTCTTC.

V is TRBV5-8 and J is TRBJ2-7; TRBD1 agrees at 8 bases. J was trimmed by 6 bases and V by 4 bases; bases with no gene match: 12. CDR3 length equals 15 residues. The V gene's germline CDR1 is SGHTS and CDR2 YDEGEE. DNA for the CDR3: TGTGCCAGCAGCGCGACCGGGACAGGCCCTCTCGAGCAGTACTTC. Its translation: CASSATGTGPLEQYF.

The chain recombines TRBV5-4 with TRBJ2-2, with 7 bases aligning to TRBD2. Looked up from germline, CDR1 is SGHNT and CDR2 is YYREEE (reference sequence). V shed 4 bases, J shed 7 bases, and the junction held 19 bases outside the gene matches. This CDR3 is 18 amino acids long. Here the CDR3 reads CASSPNLEERGWNGELFF. The CDR3 coding sequence is TGTGCCAGCAGCCCCAACCTAGAGGAGCGGGGTTGGAACGGGGAGCTGTTTTTT.

The chain joins TRBV7-8 to TRBJ1-5, with TRBD1 matching 7 bases. V lost 7 bases and J lost 0; bases outside the gene matches: 9. Germline assignment: CDR1 SGHVS and CDR2 FQNEAQ. The CDR3 runs to 16 residues. The CDR3 here is CASKKDRPYSNQPQHF. CDR3 DNA sequence: TGTGCCAGCAAAAAGGACAGGCCCTATAGCAATCAGCCCCAGCATTTT.

J is TRBJ1-2 and V is TRBV19; 7 bases line up with TRBD1. Trimming cost V 8 bases and J 3 bases; bases outside gene matches: 6. CDR1 and CDR2 from the germline V gene are LNHDA and SQIVND (reference sequence). This CDR3 comprises 13 residues. CDR3 in amino acids: CASGYGTDYGYTF. In DNA, the CDR3 is TGTGCCAGTGGATATGGGACAGACTATGGCTACACCTTC.

The chain links TRBV7-6 to TRBJ1-1; TRBD1 might be the D (5 bases). The CDR3 contains 15 residues. CDR1 and CDR2 from the germline V gene are SGHVS and FNYEAQ. V lost 0 bases and J 6 bases, leaving 14 bases between the germline ends. CDR3 DNA sequence: TGTGCCAGCAGCTTAGCGAGTCGGGGGGGTTCTGAAGCTTTCTTT. Protein sequence: CASSLASRGGSEAFF.